This TCR beta chain appears in the sequencing data of a study of CD8+ T cells in alopecia areata. Findings and caveats of the study: More clonal than normal scalp was lesional scalp, particularly alopecia totalis/universalis.

About this clone itself: Its antigen is currently unknown.

The CDR3 contains 16 residues. Looked up from germline, CDR1 is SEHNR and CDR2 is FQNEAQ (reference sequence). V was pared by 5 bases and J by 0 bases, with 13 bases between. cDNA reverse transcribed from extracted RNA served as the sequencing template. Sequencing used immunoSEQ multiplex PCR; TCRdb keeps in-frame clones, though not all of them. The data contain fewer than 150,000 clones, 75% to 85% of them singletons. This sample's treatment: oral pan-JAK inhibitor, 5-10 mg twice daily. Patients with alopecia areata provided lesional scalp punch biopsies as well as peripheral blood. The chain carries TRBV7-9 and TRBJ2-2; the D gene is possibly TRBD2 (6 bases). This sample comprised CD8+ T cells sorted from blood, obtained at week 4, from a patient treated with tofacitinib. This clonotype originated in a human donor with alopecia areata. This chain's CDR3 is CASSGRTFANTGELFF. DNA of the CDR3: TGTGCCAGCAGCGGGAGGACGTTCGCGAACACCGGGGAGCTGTTTTTT.